This T cell receptor (beta chain) was recorded in a study of control samples from healthy donors and cancer patients. The method was immunoSEQ multiplex PCR; TCRdb's version includes in-frame clones alone and lacks a portion of them. The sample lists over 200,000 clones; roughly four fifths were seen once. The clonotype comes from a woman aged 60-75 years with lung cancer. The sequencing sample was made of PBMCs.

CDR3 protein: CASSQLRQTQYF. CDR3 nucleotide sequence: TGTGCCAGCAGCCAACTACGGCAGACCCAGTACTTC. V and J are TRBV3-1 (or the pseudogene TRBV3-2) and TRBJ2-5; D remains unclear. V was shortened by 2 bases and J by 6 bases, with 7 bases between the two germline ends. This CDR3 contains 12 residues. Looked up from germline, CDR1 is LGHDT and CDR2 is YNNKEL (reference sequence).